This note documents a single TCR beta chain sequence. Germline loops: CDR1 ENHRY, CDR2 SYGVKD. The CDR3 consists of 12 residues. The V and J ends lost 4 bases and 4 bases respectively, with 5 bases between them. This entry comes from a study of T cell responses to AZD1222 COVID-19 vaccine. Sequencing used immunoSEQ multiplex PCR; TCRdb keeps in-frame clones, though not all of them. The table includes 75,000 to 90,000 clones, roughly 85% detected once. This chain connects TRBV10-3 to TRBJ1-5; D not resolved. Sequencing used peripheral blood, obtained 28 days after the second AZD1222 dose. This TCR was sampled from an adult who received the AZD1222 COVID-19 vaccine. The CDR3 bases are TGTGCCATCAGTGGCAGGAATCAGCCCCAGCATTTT. It translates to CAISGRNQPQHF.